Below, 3 T cell receptor beta chains from the same sample are listed, as sequenced in a study of shared clonotypes between healthy human individuals. TCRdb's copy holds only in-frame clones and misses some; the assay was immunoSEQ multiplex PCR. This sample has about half a million clones, with about 74% found just once. Specimen: PBMCs. These receptors were collected from a woman aged 40 to 50 in good health. Some clones in this sample may be carry-over from other donors' samples.

The chain joins TRBV7-9 to TRBJ1-3; no clear D. The CDR3 spans 14 residues. The germline V gene has CDR1 SEHNR and CDR2 FQNEAQ (reference sequence). Trimming took off 1 base at V and 0 bases at J, with 4 bases between the two ends. CDR3 nucleotide sequence: TGTGCCAGCAGCTTAGGCGGCTCTGGAAACACCATATATTTT. The encoded protein is CASSLGGSGNTIYF.

V is TRBV28 and J is TRBJ1-4; D is undetermined. V lost 3 bases and J 10 bases, leaving 9 bases between the germline ends. The CDR3 has 12 amino acids. The V gene's germline CDR1 is MDHEN and CDR2 SYDVKM. The CDR3 coding sequence is TGTGCCAGCAGTTTCATAGTAGGAAAACTGTTTTTT. Translation gives CASSFIVGKLFF.

The chain employs TRBV19 and TRBJ2-7, with 8 bases matching TRBD1. With 3 bases clipped from V and 3 bases from J, the junction kept 4 bases outside the gene matches. CDR1 and CDR2 (germline): LNHDA, SQIVND (reference sequence). CDR3 size: 14 residues. CDR3: CASSIRGPGYEQYF. In DNA, the CDR3 is TGTGCCAGTAGTATCAGGGGGCCAGGCTACGAGCAGTACTTC. Using reference TRBV19 and TRBJ2-7 for the parts outside the CDR3, the full variable domain is DGGITQSPKYLFRKEGQNVTLSCEQNLNHDAMYWYRQDPGQGLRLIYYSQIVNDFQKGDIAEGYSVSREKKESFPLTVTSAQKNPTAFYLCASSIRGPGYEQYFGPGTRLTVT.